These T cell receptor beta chains were read from a single sample in a study of T cell responses to AZD1222 COVID-19 vaccine. Assay used: immunoSEQ multiplex PCR; TCRdb lists only in-frame clones, some missing. The sample lists some 150,000 clones, roughly 85% occurring once. Sequenced material: peripheral blood, taken 28 days after the second dose of the MenACWY control vaccine. Receptors were obtained from an adult who received the MenACWY meningococcal vaccine as a control. The CDR3 runs from the conserved cysteine through the conserved F or W. D genes are given only for firm matches. A row's size may be missing; if present it is once, few, many or a size class.

>TRBV4-3|TRBJ2-2|TRBD2|-
TGCGCCAGCAGCCAGGTAGCGGGGACGCCGGGGGAGCTGTTTTTT
CASSQVAGTPGELFF
>TRBV5-1|TRBJ2-3|-|-
TGCGCCAGCAGCTTGGCGGGAGACACAGATACGCAGTATTTT
CASSLAGDTDTQYF
>TRBV19|TRBJ1-2|-|-
TGTGCCAGTAGTGGCCCGGAGCGGATCAAATATGGCTACACCTTC
CASSGPERIKYGYTF
>TRBV19|TRBJ1-1|-|-
TGTGCCAGTAGTATCGGATACGGGAACACTGAAGCTTTCTTT
CASSIGYGNTEAFF
>TRBV9|TRBJ2-6|TRBD1|-
TGTGCCAGCAGCGCCCGGGACAGCCTTTGGGCTGGGGCCAACGTCCTGACTTTC
CASSARDSLWAGANVLTF
>TRBV2|TRBJ2-7|TRBD2|-
TGTGCCAGCAGTGACCTTAGCGGGGAGGCCCCTACCTACGAGCAGTACTTC
CASSDLSGEAPTYEQYF
>TRBV6-5|TRBJ1-1|-|once
TGTGCCAGCAGTTACTCCATGACAGGAGACTTCGAAGCTTTCTTT
CASSYSMTGDFEAFF
>TRBV19|TRBJ1-1|-|-
TGTGCCAGTAGTTCAAGGAGGACTGAAGCTTTCTTT
CASSSRRTEAFF
>TRBV3-1/TRBV3-2|TRBJ2-7|TRBD1|-
TGTGCCAGCAGCCCCATTACGGCAGGGGGATCCTACGAGCAGTACTTC
CASSPITAGGSYEQYF
>TRBV11-2|TRBJ1-6|-|-
TGTGCCAGCAGCTCCCTCCAGGGGACAAATTCACCCCTCCACTTT
CASSSLQGTNSPLHF
>TRBV30|TRBJ2-7|-|-
TGTGCCTGGAGTGTCCGGCCGACTGCCTACGAGCAGTACTTC
CAWSVRPTAYEQYF
>TRBV14|TRBJ2-1|-|-
TGTGCCAGCAGCCCGCTACAGGGTAAAGCGGGATACCGAAGCTCCTACAATGAGCAGTTCTTC
CASSPLQGKAGYRSSYNEQFF
>TRBV4-2|TRBJ2-7|-|-
TGTGCCAGCACAGGGAGGTCCTACGAGCAGTACTTC
CASTGRSYEQYF
>TRBV6-5|TRBJ1-1|-|-
TGTGCCAGCAGTTACAGGACGAACACTGAAGCTTTCTTT
CASSYRTNTEAFF